Listed here are 30 T cell receptor beta chains from one sample, sequenced in a study of shared T cell receptors in the human thymus (TCRdb year 2021). The library was made by the immunoSEQ multiplex PCR assay. Here the immuneACCESS table is served through TCRdb, limited to in-frame sequences with V and J called. Missing clones are a known gap in these copies; in checked studies unresolved V genes cover under half, and the rest lacks a known reason. This sample holds about 660,000 clones; 85% to 90% were observed only once. In total, the top ten clones hold around 0.0099% of the sample. The same data also contributed to another study, on human thymus T cells.

Sequenced input: thymocytes. These TCRs come from a boy under three years old with a congenital heart defect. Donor details come from another sample of the same person, matched by shared clones.

This clone was seen a few times. The rearrangement links TRBV2 to TRBJ2-1, with 7 nucleotides matching TRBD2. Germline V gene data show CDR1 as SNHLY and CDR2 as FYNNEI. The CDR3 spans 17 residues. J gave up 0 bases and V 4 bases, and 9 bases lay outside the gene matches. Written as DNA, the CDR3 is TGTGCCAGCAGTGCCTCGACTAGCACTAGCTCCTACAATGAGCAGTTCTTC. Translated, it gives CASSASTSTSSYNEQFF.

Here the CDR3 DNA reads TGCGCCAGCAGCCATTCTGGGATAGCGGGAGGTCTAACAGATACGCAGTATTTT. Translation: CASSHSGIAGGLTDTQYF. The chain links TRBV4-3 to TRBJ2-3; TRBD2 matches at 10 bases. CDR3 size: 18 residues. V trimming: 3 bases; J trimming: 3 bases; junction bases outside the gene matches: 12. Germline V gene sequence: CDR1 LGHNA, CDR2 YSLEER.

The V gene is TRBV9, the J gene TRBJ2-2, with 10 bases fitting TRBD2. This CDR3 comprises 16 residues. Trimming cost V 1 base and J 3 bases; bases outside gene matches: 3. Germline V lookup: CDR1 SGDLS, CDR2 YYNGEE. CDR3 nucleotide sequence: TGTGCCAGCAGCGTATCGCTAGCGGGAGACACCGGGGAGCTGTTTTTT. Protein product: CASSVSLAGDTGELFF.

The rearrangement uses TRBV5-5 and TRBJ2-7, with 9 bases lining up with TRBD2. In germline, CDR1 is SGHKS, CDR2 YYEKEE (reference sequence). CDR3 size: 17 residues. With 4 bases clipped from V and 5 bases from J, the junction kept 16 bases outside the gene matches. The CDR3 here is CASSPEPPGLACHEQYF. The CDR3 region has the DNA TGTGCCAGCAGCCCCGAGCCACCGGGACTAGCTTGCCACGAGCAGTACTTC.

The rearrangement joins TRBV21-1 to TRBJ2-7; TRBD2, as called in the table, went unchecked against the DNA. TRBV21-1 is a pseudogene. This CDR3 has 15 amino acids. The CDR3 spells CASSKASGDSYEQYF. CDR3 bases: TGTGCCAGCAGCAAGGCTAGCGGGGACTCCTACGAGCAGTACTTC.

The chain employs TRBV30 and TRBJ1-1; a weak D match, TRBD1 (6 bases). The germline V gene encodes CDR1 GTSNPN and CDR2 SVGIG (reference sequence). V was shortened by 0 bases and J by 8 bases, with 16 bases between the two germline ends. The CDR3 is made up of 14 amino acids. The CDR3 DNA is TGTGCCTGGAGTGTATCGGCAGGCACAGGGGAAGCTTTCTTT. It encodes CAWSVSAGTGEAFF.

The gene calls are TRBV19 and TRBJ2-7, with D perhaps matching TRBD1 (5 bases). Deletions cut 3 bases from V and 2 bases from J, with 14 bases between. The CDR3 consists of 15 residues. CDR1 is LNHDA, CDR2 SQIVND, per germline (reference sequence). CDR3 loop: CASSMGSGIPYEQYF. The DNA of the CDR3 is TGTGCCAGTAGTATGGGGTCAGGGATTCCCTACGAGCAGTACTTC.

This chain uses TRBV7-2 with TRBJ2-7; D unresolved. The CDR3 totals 14 residues. The germline gives CDR1 SGHTA, CDR2 FQGNSA. Trimming took 1 base from V and 4 from J, leaving 11 bases between them. The CDR3 DNA sequence: TGTGCCAGCAGCTTAGGGTTCGGAGCGTACGAGCAGTACTTC. It codes for CASSLGFGAYEQYF.

This sequence joins TRBV9 and TRBJ1-1; TRBD1 is a possible D gene (5 bases). The CDR3 runs to 15 residues. Trimming removed 0 bases at V and 3 bases at J, with 12 bases between. Germline V gene lookup returns CDR1 SGDLS and CDR2 YYNGEE. DNA of the CDR3: TGTGCCAGCAGCGTAGGGCAGGGCAGGGACACTGAAGCTTTCTTT. This translates into CASSVGQGRDTEAFF.

This chain links TRBV7-2 with TRBJ2-6; D gene ambiguous. The germline V gene encodes CDR1 SGHTA and CDR2 FQGNSA. V lost 6 bases and J lost 0, with 21 bases in between. This CDR3 has 19 amino acids. The CDR3 loop is CASSHLEGGTYSGANVLTF. CDR3 nucleotides: TGTGCCAGCAGTCACCTAGAAGGCGGAACCTACTCTGGGGCCAACGTCCTGACTTTC.

The chain couples TRBV19 to TRBJ1-1; TRBD1 matches at 9 bases. Germline V gene lookup returns CDR1 LNHDA and CDR2 SQIVND (reference sequence). The CDR3 has 18 amino acids. Losses at the gene ends were 3 bases for V and 5 bases for J; bases not matched to a gene: 16. The CDR3 protein is CASSIPMIPDRGKTEAFF. CDR3 nucleotide sequence: TGTGCCAGTAGTATTCCTATGATCCCCGACAGGGGGAAAACTGAAGCTTTCTTT.

The chain carries TRBV7-9 and TRBJ2-5; 10 positions agree with TRBD2. Germline V CDR1 and CDR2: SEHNR, FQNEAQ (reference sequence). V lost 4 bases to trimming and J lost 4 bases; unmatched junction nucleotides: 3. This CDR3 has 14 amino acids. The CDR3 loop reads CASSSSGSLETQYF. Here the CDR3 DNA reads TGTGCCAGCAGCTCTAGCGGGAGTTTAGAGACCCAGTACTTC.

This rearrangement joins TRBV4-2 to TRBJ2-1, with D tentatively TRBD2 (5 bases). The V gene lost 8 bases and the J gene lost 3 bases, with 14 bases spanning the gap. The CDR3 is made up of 14 amino acids. The germline CDR1 and CDR2 sequences are LGHNA and YNFKEQ. Here the CDR3 reads CASGPRESYNEQFF. In DNA form, the CDR3 reads TGTGCCAGCGGTCCGAGGGAGAGCTACAATGAGCAGTTCTTC.

This chain joins TRBV30 and TRBJ1-2; no firm D call. The V and J ends lost 2 bases and 4 bases respectively, with 38 bases between them. The germline gives CDR1 GTSNPN, CDR2 SVGIG (reference sequence). There are 22 residues in the CDR3. In nucleotides, the CDR3 is TGTGCCTGGAGTATGATGCGGAGGGAGGCCCGGCGCCTTCGAGCCCTTATCTATGGCTACACCTTC. It codes for CAWSMMRREARRLRALIYGYTF. The whole variable domain, remainder taken from reference TRBV30 and TRBJ1-2, is SQTIHQWPATLVQPVGSPLSLECTVEGTSNPNLYWYRQAAGRGLQLLFYSVGIGQISSEVPQNLSASRPQDRQFILSSKKLLLSDSGFYLCAWSMMRREARRLRALIYGYTFGSGTRLTVV.

The rearrangement uses TRBV28 and TRBJ2-7; D may be TRBD1 (6 bases). V lost 3 bases and J 4 bases, leaving 25 bases between the germline ends. The CDR3 has 18 amino acids. Per germline, CDR1 MDHEN and CDR2 SYDVKM. The chain's CDR3 is CASSFHRPTGRYIYEQYF. CDR3 coding DNA: TGTGCCAGCAGTTTTCATCGTCCGACAGGCCGTTATATTTACGAGCAGTACTTC.

J is TRBJ1-1 and V is TRBV6-6; D is perhaps TRBD1 (5 bases). CDR1 and CDR2 from the germline V gene are MNHNY and SVGAGI (reference sequence). The CDR3 consists of 14 residues. With 5 bases removed from V and 10 bases from J, the gap between germline ends came to 20 bases. Written as DNA, the CDR3 is TGTGCCAGCAGTACCACCGCCACGCACGGGGGAGCTTTCTTT. This translates into CASSTTATHGGAFF.

This chain joins TRBV7-2 and TRBJ2-3; 11 bases fit TRBD2. The V and J ends lost 5 bases and 4 bases, in that order; junction bases with no gene match: 5. Germline V gives CDR1 SGHTA, CDR2 FQGNSA. CDR3 length: 15 amino acids. CDR3 in amino acids: CASSPIAGGPDTQYF. The CDR3, as DNA: TGTGCCAGCAGCCCCATAGCGGGAGGGCCAGATACGCAGTATTTT.

V is TRBV27 and J is TRBJ1-1; possibly TRBD1 for D (6 bases). The germline V gene has CDR1 MNHEY and CDR2 SMNVEV (reference sequence). The CDR3 has 13 amino acids. V was clipped by 3 bases and J by 5 bases, with 10 bases between them. Here the CDR3 reads CASSFRGATEAFF. DNA for the CDR3: TGTGCCAGCAGTTTCCGGGGGGCTACTGAAGCTTTCTTT.

This rearrangement joins TRBV27 to TRBJ2-7; tentatively, D is TRBD2 (5 bases). V was cut by 5 bases and J by 3 bases, with 14 bases left in between. The CDR3 totals 14 residues. Germline assignment: CDR1 MNHEY and CDR2 SMNVEV (reference sequence). The CDR3 is CASSIEGSDYEQYF. DNA for the CDR3: TGTGCCAGCAGTATAGAGGGATCGGACTACGAGCAGTACTTC.

The rearrangement joins TRBV6-1 to TRBJ1-5, with D maybe TRBD1 (6 bases). V lost 2 bases and J lost 5, with 22 bases in between. This CDR3 spans 18 amino acids. CDR1 is MNHNS, CDR2 SASEGT, per germline. The CDR3, as DNA: TGTGCCAGCAGTGAATCCCCTCGGACAGCCCCTTCCGATCAGCCCCAGCATTTT. Residues: CASSESPRTAPSDQPQHF.

The chain joins TRBV18 to TRBJ1-2; no firm D call. CDR1 is KGHSH, CDR2 LQKENI, per germline. Trimming took off 3 bases at V and 8 bases at J, with 16 bases between the two ends. CDR3 length equals 14 residues. The CDR3: CASSPRVPVIGYTF. The CDR3 nucleotides are TGTGCCAGCTCACCTCGGGTGCCCGTGATAGGCTACACCTTC. Filled out from reference TRBV18 and TRBJ1-2, the complete variable domain reads NAGVMQNPRHLVRRRGQEARLRCSPMKGHSHVYWYRQLPEEGLKFMVYLQKENIIDESGMPKERFSAEFPKEGPSILRIQQVVRGDSAAYFCASSPRVPVIGYTFGSGTRLTVV.

This chain connects TRBV6-1 to TRBJ2-7; unclear D gene. The V end lost 2 bases, the J end lost 0 bases, and 11 bases lay between the germline ends. Germline V gene data show CDR1 as MNHNS and CDR2 as SASEGT. This CDR3 is 15 amino acids long. The CDR3 coding sequence is TGTGCCAGCAGTGAAAGTGGGCAGACCTCCTACGAGCAGTACTTC. Amino acids: CASSESGQTSYEQYF.

This chain connects TRBV4-3 to TRBJ1-4; 8 bases match TRBD1. The germline V gene encodes CDR1 LGHNA and CDR2 YSLEER. V lost 2 bases and J lost 5; bases outside the gene matches: 10. The CDR3 sequence is 17 residues long. The CDR3: CASSQRAGQGGNEKLFF. The CDR3 nucleotides are TGCGCCAGCAGCCAACGCGCCGGACAGGGAGGAAATGAAAAACTGTTTTTT.

This clone appeared a few times. The V gene is TRBV10-3, the J gene TRBJ2-1; maybe TRBD2 (5 bases). V was cut by 8 bases and J by 7 bases, with 15 bases left in between. Germline V gives CDR1 ENHRY, CDR2 SYGVKD. The CDR3 consists of 13 residues. In DNA form, the CDR3 reads TGTGCCATCGGCGATCGAGCGGAGAATGAGCAGTTCTTC. Residues: CAIGDRAENEQFF.

Written as DNA, the CDR3 is TGTGCCACCAGCCGCGGGCTAGCCTACGAGCAGTACTTC. This translates into CATSRGLAYEQYF. The gene calls are TRBV15 and TRBJ2-7, with D possibly being TRBD2 (5 bases). The CDR3 runs to 13 residues. The ends were cut back, 5 bases at V and 2 bases at J, with 10 bases in the middle. The germline gives CDR1 LNHNV, CDR2 YYDKDF (reference sequence).

J is TRBJ2-3 and V is TRBV6-8, with 7 bases that match TRBD2. CDR3 size: 15 residues. J was trimmed by 5 bases and V by 9 bases; bases with no gene match: 14. Germline V gene lookup returns CDR1 MNHGY and CDR2 SAAAGT. CDR3 sequence reads: CARLSSGHEGDTQYF. CDR3 nucleotides: TGTGCCAGATTATCTAGCGGCCATGAGGGAGATACGCAGTATTTT.

The chain carries TRBV6-5 and TRBJ2-7; 8 nucleotides agree with TRBD1. V lost 5 bases and J lost 7; bases outside the gene matches: 4. Germline V gene sequence: CDR1 MNHEY, CDR2 SVGAGI. The CDR3 runs to 12 residues. The CDR3 spells CASSTGQGEQYF. The CDR3 DNA reads TGTGCCAGCAGTACTGGACAGGGAGAGCAGTACTTC.

The chain uses TRBV30 and TRBJ1-1, with D unresolved. Germline V gene data show CDR1 as GTSNPN and CDR2 as SVGIG (reference sequence). The V end lost 5 bases, the J end lost 4 bases, and 17 bases lay between the germline ends. This CDR3 is 14 amino acids long. CDR3 in amino acids: CAWGGFKKITEAFF. The DNA of the CDR3 is TGTGCCTGGGGAGGGTTCAAGAAGATCACTGAAGCTTTCTTT.

This clone was seen just once. The genes are TRBV28 and TRBJ2-7; 9 nucleotides line up with TRBD1. V lost 8 bases and J lost 2; bases outside the gene matches: 7. Germline CDR1 and CDR2: MDHEN and SYDVKM. The CDR3 sequence is 14 residues long. CDR3 DNA sequence: TGTGCCAGCGCCGGGACAGGGAAGCCCTACGAGCAGTACTTC. Its translation is CASAGTGKPYEQYF.

The chain joins TRBV6-5 to TRBJ2-7; 7 nucleotides line up with TRBD2. The germline V gene has CDR1 MNHEY and CDR2 SVGAGI. V shed 6 bases, J shed 6 bases, and the junction held 5 bases outside the gene matches. The CDR3 covers 12 residues. The CDR3: CASRSAGPEQYF. The CDR3 DNA sequence: TGTGCCAGCAGATCAGCGGGGCCCGAGCAGTACTTC.